This T cell receptor (beta chain) derives from a study of T cells after yellow fever vaccination. Across the study: Preparation used SMART-Seq v4 Ultra Low Input for the low-cell-number fractions.

Whole-study findings and limits: Post-booster repertoires contained most primary-vaccination clones again (almost 97% CD4, roughly 91% CD8).

To note about this clonotype: Its antigen is still unknown.

For TCR, cDNA came from 5'RACE template switching, which added a universal primer site and UMIs. TCRdb reprocessed the 5' RACE reads with MiXCR, giving one entry per CDR3 protein. The data show 400,000 or so distinct CDR3 sequences, approximately 19% seen once. The CDR3 sequence is 17 residues long. CDR1 and CDR2 (germline): SGHTA, FQGNSA. The V end lost 5 bases, the J end lost 2 bases, and 16 bases lay between the germline ends. This receptor was taken from a man in his late teens or twenties who received the YFV17D yellow fever vaccine. This rearrangement joins TRBV7-2 to TRBJ2-6; D may correspond to TRBD1 or TRBD2 (6 bases each). Sequencing was performed on PBMCs, taken before the yellow fever booster vaccination. This CDR3 reads CASSPKGGRTGANVLTF. CDR3 DNA sequence: TGTGCCAGCAGCCCGAAGGGGGGTCGCACTGGGGCCAACGTCCTGACTTTC.